A few counts support the clone carrying this T cell receptor (beta chain). Its antigen is unidentified. These data are taken from a study of glioma-infiltrating T cells. The CDR3 length is 16 residues. V shed 8 bases and J 6 bases; nucleotides not matched to a gene: 16. The germline CDR1 and CDR2 sequences are SGHVS and FQNEAQ. The study, taken as a whole, reports: Tissue and blood shared very few CDR3 sequences. Above-expected tissue-blood divergence occurred in all gliomas, most in low-grade ones.

Using RNA template, CDR3s of TCR alpha and beta were amplified with iRepertoire arm-PCR. One-step reverse transcription and amplification started from approximately 100-400 ng of tissue mRNA or PBMC total RNA. From the multiplex PCR reads, TCRdb called clonotypes with MiXCR, one entry per CDR3 protein. The table lists fewer than 250,000 distinct CDR3 sequences, around 32% of them singletons. Sequences were obtained from glioma tissue, nonneoplastic brain tissue, or PBMCs (not recorded which). The clonotype comes from a human donor with low-grade glioma or glioblastoma, undergoing nonglioma brain surgery, or in good health (not recorded which). The chain recombines TRBV7-8 with TRBJ2-1; 7 bases are shared with TRBD2. CDR3 sequence reads: CASGSLLGEGPNEQFF. The CDR3 nucleotides read TGTGCCAGCGGATCCCTATTGGGGGAGGGCCCCAATGAGCAGTTCTTC.